This T cell receptor (beta chain) was recorded in a study of OX40 agonist ivuxolimab in advanced cancers. Background for the entire study: Ivuxolimab was a fully human IgG2 agonistic monoclonal antibody targeting the costimulatory receptor OX40 (CD134). Among the 52 dose-escalation patients, around 20 had hepatocellular carcinoma, roughly 15 melanoma, 9 renal cell carcinoma and 9 head and neck cancer. Prior anti-PD-1, anti-PD-L1 or anti-CTLA-4 therapy was permitted, and checkpoint inhibitors had been received by about 37% of dose-escalation patients. The dose-escalation cohort was almost 85% male with a mean age of about 65 years, ranging from about 20 to 85. Partial responses occurred in three dose-escalation patients, of whom one had hepatocellular carcinoma and two had cutaneous melanoma. The paper describes the monotherapy dose-escalation part (N of about 55 patients) of the phase I trial of ivuxolimab. Intravenous ivuxolimab was administered to patients every 2 weeks at six dose levels: 0.01, 0.1, 0.3, 1.5, 3 and 10 mg/kg. Peripheral TCRbeta sequencing was intended to test whether TCR sequence diversity was altered and clonal T-cell expansion was caused by ivuxolimab. Overall results and qualifications from the work: Antigen specificity was not determined for the clonally expanded peripheral T cells. Low levels of normalized T-cell clonal expansion were also seen in some patients who did not respond. In partial responders in the 0.1-3.0 mg/kg groups, normalized peripheral clonal expansion was found to be among the lowest, especially among CD8+ T cells. At doses from 0.1 to 3.0 mg/kg, clonal expansion was seen in both CD4+ and CD8+ blood T cells between baseline and week 6. After ivuxolimab, more expanded clones were found on average in CD8+ T cells than in CD4+ T cells.

Patients with a history of autoimmune disease or receiving systemic immunosuppression were excluded from the trial. Peripheral blood for TCR sequencing was drawn from every dose cohort at baseline, at cycle 4 day 1 and at cycle 7 day 1. The samples were drawn from a first-in-human, open-label, multicenter phase I dose-escalation trial of ivuxolimab. The trial enrolled adults with locally advanced or metastatic head and neck squamous cell, hepatocellular, melanoma or renal cell carcinoma. CD4+ and CD8+ T cells were sorted separately from peripheral blood before TCR sequencing. Note on this clone: Its antigen remains unidentified. The sample holds no much larger clone one base away, and base qualities are not on file.

Genomic DNA was extracted from sorted cells for sequencing of the TCRbeta CDR3 region. The immunoSEQ Assay was used to sequence the TCRbeta CDR3 regions. TCRdb took this table from immuneACCESS and kept in-frame rearrangements with V and J called. Such tables lack part of the clones; where checked against another copy, unresolved V genes explain under half of the gap, and the rest is unexplained. Within this sample are fewer than 30,000 clones, with 81% of them counted one time only. The top ten constitute approximately 29% of the sample. The CDR3 measures 13 amino acids from cysteine to phenylalanine. Only the CDR3 DNA is retained, 39 bases long and in frame from the first base. The CDR1 and CDR2 encoded by the germline V gene are SGDLS and YYNGEE. Trimming at the junction amounts to 3 bases on V and 3 bases on J, and the germline ends lie 7 bases apart.

The V and J segments used are TRBV9 and TRBJ1-3, with TRBD1 perhaps the D gene, on 5 matching bases. The clonotype comes from an adult with an advanced solid tumor such as melanoma, head and neck, liver or kidney cancer. The sequenced sample was CD4+ or CD8+ T cells sorted from blood, obtained in a trial of the OX40 agonist ivuxolimab. The DNA is as follows: TGTGCCAGCAGCGGGACAAGTGGAAACACCATATATTTT. Its translation reads: CASSGTSGNTIYF.